This TCR beta chain was identified during a study of CD8+ T cells in alopecia areata. About the research overall: Tofacitinib administration to treated patients was oral, at 5 to 10 mg twice daily.

The treatment was: oral pan-JAK inhibitor, 5-10 mg twice daily. Collection of lesional scalp punch biopsies and peripheral blood was performed in alopecia areata patients. General observations from the study: Numerous clones, expanded in lesions, remained in scalp and blood during tofacitinib. Tofacitinib significantly lowered scalp clonality and expanded CD8+ clones among the top 100.

Sequencing used cDNA as its template, made by extracting RNA and reverse transcribing it. Clones were read by immunoSEQ multiplex PCR, and TCRdb kept only the in-frame ones, dropping some. The repertoire holds about 180,000 clones, with approximately 55% as singletons. Germline values: CDR1 MNHEY, CDR2 SVGAGI. V shed 6 bases and J 2 bases; nucleotides not matched to a gene: 4. The CDR3 contains 15 residues. With regard to this clone: The antigen is undetermined.

The specimen comprised CD8+ T cells sorted from blood, sampled at week 24, from a patient treated with tofacitinib. The receptor was isolated from a human donor with alopecia areata. V and J are TRBV6-5 and TRBJ2-3; 11 nucleotides agree with TRBD2. CDR3 region: CASSNSGGDTDTQYF. CDR3 coding DNA: TGTGCCAGCAGCAATAGCGGGGGGGACACAGATACGCAGTATTTT.